These T cell receptor beta chains were read from a single sample in a study of vaccination and CD4 T cells after COVID-19. TCRdb reanalysed the PCR reads using MiXCR and keeps one entry per CDR3 protein. The sample includes 15,000 to 20,000 distinct CDR3 sequences, around 61% of them seen just once. No antigen is known for these receptors. The source material was CD4+ T cells from blood, cultured in vitro. These receptor sequences come from a human donor who had recovered from COVID-19. Each CDR3 is given with its conserved first and last residue. Fields, in order: J gene, D gene, clone size, V gene, CDR3 DNA, CDR3 protein. A D gene is named only where the DNA matches it firmly. Part of the rows lack a size; the others show once, few, many or a class for expanded clones.

J: TRBJ1-2; D: -; size: -; V: TRBV20-1; DNA: TGCAGTGCTAGAGGGGGCCGGAACTATGGCTACACCTTC; CDR3: CSARGGRNYGYTF
J: TRBJ1-3; D: -; size: -; V: TRBV14; DNA: TGTGCCAGCAGCCAAGATGGGGGCTGGACTGGAAACACCATATATTTT; CDR3: CASSQDGGWTGNTIYF
J: TRBJ2-1; D: TRBD2; size: -; V: TRBV7-8; DNA: TGTGCCAGCAGCATAATGCCAGGGACTAGCGGGAGGACCAACAATGAGCAGTTCTTC; CDR3: CASSIMPGTSGRTNNEQFF
J: TRBJ1-1; D: TRBD1; size: few; V: TRBV6-2/TRBV6-3; DNA: TGTGCCAGCAGGGACAGGCCTGATGAAGCTTTCTTT; CDR3: CASRDRPDEAFF
J: TRBJ2-1; D: TRBD2; size: -; V: TRBV6-1; DNA: TGTGCCAGCAGGGCGGGACTAGCGGCTAGCAATGAGCAGTTCTTC; CDR3: CASRAGLAASNEQFF
J: TRBJ2-2; D: TRBD2; size: -; V: TRBV27; DNA: TGTGCCAGCAGTTCCCTGCAGGGAGGGCAAGGCGGGGAGCTGTTTTTT; CDR3: CASSSLQGGQGGELFF
J: TRBJ2-3; D: -; size: -; V: TRBV20-1; DNA: TGCAGTGCTAGGACAGGGACTAGCACAGATACGCAGTATTTT; CDR3: CSARTGTSTDTQYF
J: TRBJ1-2; D: -; size: -; V: TRBV19; DNA: TGTGCCAGTAGTACTCGAAACAGGGATCGCGGCTACACCTTC; CDR3: CASSTRNRDRGYTF
J: TRBJ2-5; D: TRBD2; size: -; V: TRBV6-2/TRBV6-3; DNA: TGTGCCAGCACTCGGGGGGAAGAGACCCAGTACTTC; CDR3: CASTRGEETQYF
J: TRBJ1-2; D: TRBD1; size: once; V: TRBV29-1; DNA: TGCAGCGCCCAACAGGGGCGATCGGATGGCTACACCTTC; CDR3: CSAQQGRSDGYTF
J: TRBJ1-1; D: -; size: -; V: TRBV19; DNA: TGTGCCAGTAGTCTCAGGAGTGAGGGCTCTGAAGCTTTCTTT; CDR3: CASSLRSEGSEAFF
J: TRBJ1-1; D: -; size: -; V: TRBV11-1; DNA: TGTGCCAGCAGCTTGGGCAGGGGGAACACTGAAGCTTTCTTT; CDR3: CASSLGRGNTEAFF
J: TRBJ2-5; D: TRBD2; size: -; V: TRBV20-1; DNA: TGCAGTGCTAAACTTGCGGGAGCAGAGACCCAGTACTTC; CDR3: CSAKLAGAETQYF
J: TRBJ2-1; D: -; size: -; V: TRBV12-3/TRBV12-4; DNA: TGTGCCAGCAGTTCCCGGGGCCCTTCCAATGAGCAGTTCTTC; CDR3: CASSSRGPSNEQFF
J: TRBJ2-2; D: -; size: -; V: TRBV19; DNA: TGTGCCAGTAGTATAGATTGGAACACCGGGGAGCTGTTTTTT; CDR3: CASSIDWNTGELFF
J: TRBJ2-7; D: -; size: -; V: TRBV7-2; DNA: TGTGCCAGCAGCTTAGGTGCGGGCGGTTATACCTACGAGCAGTACTTC; CDR3: CASSLGAGGYTYEQYF
J: TRBJ1-5; D: TRBD1; size: -; V: TRBV7-9; DNA: TGTGCCAGCAGTGGACAGGGGACAGATCAGCCCCAGCATTTT; CDR3: CASSGQGTDQPQHF
J: TRBJ2-1; D: -; size: -; V: TRBV2; DNA: TGTGCCAGCAGTGATAGGGGGAATGAGCAGTTCTTC; CDR3: CASSDRGNEQFF
J: TRBJ2-3; D: -; size: -; V: TRBV7-9; DNA: TGTGCCAGCAGCCCCACCACGGAGGGTGATACGCAGTATTTT; CDR3: CASSPTTEGDTQYF
J: TRBJ2-3; D: -; size: -; V: TRBV6-1; DNA: TGTGCCAGCAGTGAAGCCCCCACCTCCTTGGACGCAGATACGCAGTATTTT; CDR3: CASSEAPTSLDADTQYF
J: TRBJ1-2; D: -; size: -; V: TRBV5-1; DNA: TGCGCCAGCAGCCCGGGGAGGGGGGAGAGAAATGGCTACACCTTC; CDR3: CASSPGRGERNGYTF